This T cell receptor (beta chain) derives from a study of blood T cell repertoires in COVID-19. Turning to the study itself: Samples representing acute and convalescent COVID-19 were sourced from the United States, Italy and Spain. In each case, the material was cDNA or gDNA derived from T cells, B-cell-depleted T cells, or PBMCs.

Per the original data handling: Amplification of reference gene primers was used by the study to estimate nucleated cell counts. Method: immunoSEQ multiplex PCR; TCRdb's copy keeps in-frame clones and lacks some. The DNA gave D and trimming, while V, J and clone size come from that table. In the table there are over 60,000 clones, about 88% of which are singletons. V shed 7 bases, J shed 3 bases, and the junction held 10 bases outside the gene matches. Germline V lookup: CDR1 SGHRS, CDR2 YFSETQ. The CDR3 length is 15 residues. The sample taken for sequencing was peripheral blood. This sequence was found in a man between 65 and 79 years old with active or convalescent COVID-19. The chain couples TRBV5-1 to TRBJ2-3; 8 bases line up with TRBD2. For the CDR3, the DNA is TGCGCCAGCTCCCTCGGGAGGGCCAAGACAGATACGCAGTATTTT. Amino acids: CASSLGRAKTDTQYF.